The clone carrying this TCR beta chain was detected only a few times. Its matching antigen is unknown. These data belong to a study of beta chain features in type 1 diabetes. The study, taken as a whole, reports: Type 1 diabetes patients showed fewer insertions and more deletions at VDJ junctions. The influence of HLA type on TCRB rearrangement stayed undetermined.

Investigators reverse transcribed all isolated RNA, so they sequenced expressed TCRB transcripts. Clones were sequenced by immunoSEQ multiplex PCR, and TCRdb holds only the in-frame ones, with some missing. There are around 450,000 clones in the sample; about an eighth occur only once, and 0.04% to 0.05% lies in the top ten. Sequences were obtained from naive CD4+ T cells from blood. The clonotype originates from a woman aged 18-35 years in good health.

The DNA for the CDR3 is TGTGCCAGCAGTTCTAGCGGAGGGGGCTACTACGAGCAGTACTTC. The encoded protein is CASSSSGGGYYEQYF. The genes are TRBV28 and TRBJ2-7; perhaps D is TRBD1 or TRBD2 (7 bases each). The germline V gene encodes CDR1 MDHEN and CDR2 SYDVKM. The length of the CDR3 is 15 residues. V was trimmed by 4 bases and J by 3 bases, leaving 16 bases between them.